This TCR beta chain came from a study of cytomegalovirus exposure and HLA in healthy donors. Findings and limits, study-wide: Later analysis placed DRB1 highest and HLA-C lowest in TCR association rates, which differed by HLA locus. Published work reported that the classifier diagnosed cytomegalovirus status with high specificity and sensitivity. Cytomegalovirus-associated status was assigned to about 180 TCR beta chains.

Germline lookup yields CDR1 MGHRA and CDR2 YSYEKL. The CDR3 totals 14 residues. The germline V and J ends were trimmed by 4 bases and 3 bases, with 12 bases remaining between them. Researchers ran the PCR with 60 Vbeta and 13 Jbeta primers. Authors' methods: Unique TCR beta chains totaled some 78 million in a later count, with approximately 10 million of them shared. TCRdb's table, derived via immunoSEQ multiplex PCR, lists solely in-frame clones and lacks some. V and J calls and clone size follow that table, whereas D and trimming were derived from the DNA. The sample lists under 200,000 clones, around 84% occurring once. Comments on this clone: What it binds is not known.

The sequenced material came from PBMCs. The chain is built from TRBV4-1 and TRBJ1-2; perhaps TRBD1 as D (6 bases). The TCR comes from a man aged 18 to 35 in good health and CMV-seronegative. Here the CDR3 DNA reads TGCGCCAGCAGCCCCCCGGACAGCTACTATGGCTACACCTTC. This encodes CASSPPDSYYGYTF.